Shown below are 4 T cell receptor beta chains from a single sample sequenced in a study of identical twins. TCRdb called the 5' RACE reads again in MiXCR, with one record for every CDR3 protein. The data contain roughly 720,000 distinct CDR3 sequences, 15% to 20% of them singletons. These sequences were also reported in another study, on T cells expressing NK-cell markers.

Specimen: PBMCs. The receptors were gathered from a woman aged 18-29 years in good health.

Ten or more counts support this clonotype. The chain combines TRBV20-1 with TRBJ1-6, with TRBD1 as a possible D gene (5 bases). Trimming took 0 bases from V and 8 from J, leaving 11 bases between them. This CDR3 is 14 amino acids long. Germline values: CDR1 DFQATT, CDR2 SNEGSKA (reference sequence). The CDR3 nucleotides are TGCAGTGCTAGAGAGTCCAGGGCCGATTCACCCCTCCACTTT. Amino acid sequence: CSARESRADSPLHF.

The rearrangement joins TRBV20-1 to TRBJ2-7, with unresolved D. CDR1 and CDR2 from the germline V gene are DFQATT and SNEGSKA (reference sequence). V dropped 6 bases and J dropped 3 bases, with 9 bases sitting between them. This CDR3 region has 11 residues. CDR3 sequence reads: CSALVGYEQYF. The CDR3, as DNA: TGCAGTGCGCTAGTGGGCTACGAGCAGTACTTC.

This clonotype has a handful of counts. CDR3: CASSLAWGSSYEQYF. CDR3 in DNA: TGTGCCAGCAGCTTAGCCTGGGGGAGCTCCTACGAGCAGTACTTC. The chain uses TRBV7-2 and TRBJ2-7; the D call may be TRBD1 or TRBD2 (5 bases each). CDR1 is SGHTA, CDR2 FQGNSA, per germline. CDR3 length: 15 residues. V was clipped by 0 bases and J by 0 bases, with 9 bases between them.

This clonotype was seen more than once but under ten times. V gene TRBV7-2 combines with J gene TRBJ1-3, with no clear D. Trimming removed 1 base from V and 4 bases from J, with 11 bases in between. Per germline, CDR1 SGHTA and CDR2 FQGNSA. CDR3 length: 15 amino acids. The chain's CDR3 is CASSLVGSTGNTIYF. CDR3 sequence (DNA): TGTGCCAGCAGCTTAGTGGGCAGCACGGGAAACACCATATATTTT.